One sample yielded the 25 T cell receptor beta chains listed below, sequenced in a study of graft-versus-host responses after intestinal transplantation. Libraries were prepared by immunoSEQ multiplex PCR; TCRdb keeps only in-frame clonotypes and omits some of them. The data hold around 30,000 clones, with around four fifths observed a single time. This sample comprised PBMCs, obtained approximately 28 days after intestinal transplant. The source is a human patient who received an intestinal transplant, so some T cells may come from the graft donor.

The chain uses TRBV5-1 and TRBJ2-1, with TRBD2 as a possible D gene (5 bases). Germline loops: CDR1 SGHRS, CDR2 YFSETQ. With 2 bases removed from V and 6 bases from J, the gap between germline ends came to 12 bases. The CDR3 loop spans 14 amino acids. The CDR3 spells CASSFQDWGNEQFF. The CDR3 coding sequence is TGCGCCAGCAGCTTTCAGGACTGGGGCAATGAGCAGTTCTTC. The variable domain in full, with the rest retrieved from reference TRBV5-1 and TRBJ2-1, is KAGVTQTPRYLIKTRGQQVTLSCSPISGHRSVSWYQQTPGQGLQFLFEYFSETQRNKGNFPGRFSGRQFSNSRSEMNVSTLELGDSALYLCASSFQDWGNEQFFGPGTRLTVL.

The chain links TRBV6-5 to TRBJ2-3; D may match TRBD1 or TRBD2 (5 bases each). Germline CDR1 reads MNHEY; CDR2 reads SVGAGI. The V and J ends lost 5 bases and 2 bases respectively, with 14 bases between them. The CDR3 is 15 residues long. Here the CDR3 reads CASSQLGRTTDTQYF. CDR3 nucleotide sequence: TGTGCCAGCAGTCAATTGGGACGGACCACAGATACGCAGTATTTT.

A few counts support this clone. V and J are TRBV6-5 and TRBJ2-5; 7 positions agree with TRBD2. The CDR3 loop spans 15 amino acids. Germline trimming cut 5 bases from V and 5 bases from J; bases unmatched to any gene: 11. From germline, CDR1 is MNHEY and CDR2 SVGAGI. This CDR3 is CASSPFGGSGETQYF. The CDR3 DNA is TGTGCCAGCAGTCCTTTCGGCGGGAGTGGCGAGACCCAGTACTTC.

This clone has a single count. The chain combines TRBV6-1 with TRBJ2-3; D uncertain. Germline V gene sequence: CDR1 MNHNS, CDR2 SASEGT. Trimming left V 8 bases short and J 0 bases short, with 15 bases between. This CDR3 has 15 amino acids. This CDR3 is CASEGLMVSTDTQYF. In nucleotides, the CDR3 is TGTGCCAGCGAAGGGTTGATGGTGAGCACAGATACGCAGTATTTT.

The chain employs TRBV30 and TRBJ2-5; D may be TRBD1 (5 bases). The CDR3 runs to 13 residues. V dropped 0 bases and J dropped 2 bases, with 7 bases sitting between them. Germline V gene lookup returns CDR1 GTSNPN and CDR2 SVGIG (reference sequence). The CDR3 spells CAWSVNRQETQYF. CDR3 bases: TGTGCCTGGAGTGTAAACAGGCAAGAGACCCAGTACTTC.

This clone showed up just a few times. J is TRBJ2-5 and V is TRBV10-2; 8 bases are shared with TRBD1. The CDR3 runs 16 residues. V gave up 3 bases and J gave up 1 base; unmatched junction bases: 7. Per germline, CDR1 WSHSY and CDR2 SAAADI. CDR3 region: CASSDLPRGLQETQYF. In DNA form, the CDR3 reads TGCGCCAGCAGTGACCTCCCCAGGGGGCTCCAAGAGACCCAGTACTTC.

This clone was recorded a few times. The DNA for the CDR3 is TGTGCCAGCAGTTTGGGACTCCCGATCTACGAGCAGTACTTC. It specifies CASSLGLPIYEQYF. This chain joins TRBV27 and TRBJ2-7, with TRBD2 as a possible D gene (6 bases). Per the germline V gene, CDR1 is MNHEY and CDR2 is SMNVEV (reference sequence). Trimming shortened V by 3 bases and J by 3 bases, and 12 bases separated the two germline ends. The CDR3 totals 14 residues.

The genes are TRBV28 and TRBJ2-3; maybe TRBD2 (5 bases). Trimming left V 0 bases short and J 0 bases short, with 13 bases between. This CDR3 contains 17 residues. Germline V gene lookup returns CDR1 MDHEN and CDR2 SYDVKM. This chain's CDR3 is CASSLCGVETSTDTQYF. CDR3 DNA: TGTGCCAGCAGTTTATGCGGGGTAGAAACTAGCACAGATACGCAGTATTTT.

V usage is TRBV19 and J usage is TRBJ1-5, with 7 bases matching TRBD1. The J segment lost 2 bases and the V segment lost 5 bases, leaving 6 bases of the junction unmatched. CDR1 LNHDA and CDR2 SQIVND come from the germline V gene (reference sequence). This CDR3 contains 15 residues. CDR3 amino acids: CASSHLTGGNQPQHF. CDR3 nucleotide sequence: TGTGCCAGTAGTCACCTCACAGGGGGCAATCAGCCCCAGCATTTT.

The table lists this clone with a few counts. The CDR3: CASSHTTGGDTGELFF. The CDR3, as DNA: TGTGCCAGCAGCCATACCACAGGGGGGGACACCGGGGAGCTGTTTTTT. The rearrangement links TRBV4-2 to TRBJ2-2, with D possibly TRBD1 on 8 matching bases. Per germline, CDR1 LGHNA and CDR2 YNFKEQ. Trimming pared 3 bases from V and 3 bases from J, leaving 14 bases between. The CDR3 is 16 amino acids.

CDR3 in amino acids: CASSPITGEQFF. The CDR3 DNA sequence: TGTGCCAGCAGTCCCATTACCGGCGAGCAGTTCTTC. J is TRBJ2-1 and V is TRBV6-5; no clear D gene. Germline CDR1 reads MNHEY; CDR2 reads SVGAGI. This CDR3 has 12 residues. V lost 5 bases and J lost 10, with 12 bases in between.

This clone was counted a few times. The CDR3 spells CASSRRGTGPTIYF. The CDR3 DNA sequence: TGTGCCAGCAGCCGACGTGGGACAGGGCCAACCATATATTTT. The gene calls are TRBV6-6 and TRBJ1-3; 9 positions agree with TRBD1. J lost 10 bases, V lost 6 bases, and 10 bases had no gene match. Germline CDR1 and CDR2: MNHNY and SVGAGI (reference sequence). The CDR3 covers 14 residues.

This sequence joins TRBV6-5 and TRBJ1-6, with 10 positions matching TRBD1. CDR1 and CDR2 from the germline V gene are MNHEY and SVGAGI. The CDR3 loop spans 14 amino acids. V was pared by 2 bases and J by 8 bases, with 0 bases of the junction left unmatched. CDR3 nucleotide sequence: TGTGCCAGCAGTTACGGACAGGGGGATTCACCCCTCCACTTT. This sequence encodes CASSYGQGDSPLHF.

V and J are TRBV5-4 and TRBJ2-3, with D maybe TRBD1 (5 bases). V lost 1 base to trimming and J lost 2 bases, with 8 bases between them. The germline V gene has CDR1 SGHNT and CDR2 YYREEE (reference sequence). This CDR3 has 14 amino acids. Written as DNA, the CDR3 is TGTGCCAGCAGCTTGCAGGGATCCACAGATACGCAGTATTTT. It specifies CASSLQGSTDTQYF.

The V gene is TRBV7-9, the J gene TRBJ2-2; either TRBD1 or TRBD2 may fit D (5 bases each). V lost 3 bases to trimming and J lost 5 bases, with 16 bases between them. Germline values: CDR1 SEHNR, CDR2 FQNEAQ (reference sequence). This CDR3 contains 16 residues. The DNA of the CDR3 is TGTGCCAGCAGCTTCCCCTCAGGGAGATCTACCGGGGAGCTGTTTTTT. Translation gives CASSFPSGRSTGELFF.

V usage is TRBV7-3 and J usage is TRBJ2-5; no firm D call. The CDR3 consists of 13 residues. The V end lost 8 bases, the J end lost 0 bases, and 10 bases lay between the germline ends. Germline V gene lookup returns CDR1 SGHTA and CDR2 FQGTGA. DNA of the CDR3: TGTGCCAGCGGCCCCGGGTACCAAGAGACCCAGTACTTC. Protein: CASGPGYQETQYF. The full variable domain, completed using reference TRBV7-3 and TRBJ2-5, is GAGVSQTPSNKVTEKGKYVELRCDPISGHTALYWYRQSLGQGPEFLIYFQGTGAADDSGLPNDRFFAVRPEGSVSTLKIQRTERGDSAVYLCASGPGYQETQYFGPGTRLLVL.

This clone was detected once. The chain couples TRBV9 to TRBJ2-7, with 8 nucleotides matching TRBD1. The ends lost 3 bases at V and 3 bases at J; junction bases unmatched: 8. CDR1 is SGDLS, CDR2 YYNGEE, per germline. The CDR3 runs 15 residues. The CDR3 coding sequence is TGTGCCAGCAGCGCTCTCGACAGGGGCGTCTACGAGCAGTACTTC. Residues: CASSALDRGVYEQYF.

V is TRBV13 and J is TRBJ1-1; possible D gene TRBD1, 5 bases. The CDR3 runs to 14 residues. Germline V gene sequence: CDR1 PRHDT, CDR2 FYEKMQ (reference sequence). The V and J ends lost 2 bases and 1 base respectively, with 8 bases between them. The CDR3, as DNA: TGTGCCAGCAGCTTAATAGGGGAGAACACTGAAGCTTTCTTT. It specifies CASSLIGENTEAFF.

The V call is TRBV4-1, the J call TRBJ2-1; D may correspond to TRBD1 or TRBD2 (6 bases each). The CDR3 runs 20 residues. Germline CDR1 MGHRA, CDR2 YSYEKL. V gave up 1 base and J gave up 5 bases, with 27 bases separating them. The CDR3 DNA follows: TGCGCCAGCAGCCAAGGGGGGGCACCCCGTTTGGTCTTGAGGGACAATGAGCAGTTCTTC. As protein: CASSQGGAPRLVLRDNEQFF.

CDR3 loop: CASSLKLGGSLAKNIQYF. CDR3 sequence (DNA): TGTGCCAGCAGCTTAAAATTGGGGGGGTCCCTAGCCAAAAACATTCAGTACTTC. The rearrangement uses TRBV7-9 and TRBJ2-4; TRBD2 agrees at 7 bases. This CDR3 contains 18 residues. The V gene's germline CDR1 is SEHNR and CDR2 FQNEAQ (reference sequence). After removal of 2 bases from V and 0 bases from J, the junction contained 10 bases not matched to a gene.

The chain couples TRBV10-3 to TRBJ1-1; a weak D match, TRBD1 (6 bases). The CDR3 has 13 residues. In germline, CDR1 is ENHRY, CDR2 SYGVKD. Trimming cost V 8 bases and J 5 bases, with 15 bases left between them. The CDR3 DNA follows: TGTGCCATCTCAGCAGGGGTCGGGACTGAAGCTTTCTTT. It is translated as CAISAGVGTEAFF.

This sequence joins TRBV6-5 and TRBJ2-3; no reliable D call. V was pared by 1 base and J by 13 bases, with 9 bases between. The germline gives CDR1 MNHEY, CDR2 SVGAGI. The CDR3 length is 11 residues. The CDR3 sequence: CASSYYDRKYF. DNA of the CDR3: TGTGCCAGCAGTTACTATGACCGGAAGTATTTT.

The chain couples TRBV2 to TRBJ2-3; TRBD1 is a possible D gene (5 bases). CDR3 length equals 13 residues. Trimming took off 6 bases at V and 2 bases at J, with 9 bases between the two ends. Germline V lookup: CDR1 SNHLY, CDR2 FYNNEI. CDR3 DNA: TGTGCCAGCAGCGACAGAGACACAGATACGCAGTATTTT. This encodes CASSDRDTDTQYF.

This chain connects TRBV19 to TRBJ2-7; a weak D match, TRBD1 (6 bases). The germline V gene encodes CDR1 LNHDA and CDR2 SQIVND (reference sequence). Trimming left V 3 bases short and J 4 bases short, with 10 bases between. The CDR3 length is 13 residues. CDR3 protein: CASSMAGVYEQYF. The CDR3 DNA follows: TGTGCCAGTAGTATGGCAGGGGTATACGAGCAGTACTTC.

The table lists this clone with a few counts. The rearrangement uses TRBV4-1 and TRBJ1-2; no clear D. From germline, CDR1 is MGHRA and CDR2 YSYEKL. The length of the CDR3 is 15 residues. The V end lost 2 bases, the J end lost 5 bases, and 15 bases lay between the germline ends. The chain's CDR3 is CASSQLDTVRYGYTF. CDR3 coding DNA: TGCGCCAGCAGCCAACTCGATACAGTAAGATATGGCTACACCTTC.